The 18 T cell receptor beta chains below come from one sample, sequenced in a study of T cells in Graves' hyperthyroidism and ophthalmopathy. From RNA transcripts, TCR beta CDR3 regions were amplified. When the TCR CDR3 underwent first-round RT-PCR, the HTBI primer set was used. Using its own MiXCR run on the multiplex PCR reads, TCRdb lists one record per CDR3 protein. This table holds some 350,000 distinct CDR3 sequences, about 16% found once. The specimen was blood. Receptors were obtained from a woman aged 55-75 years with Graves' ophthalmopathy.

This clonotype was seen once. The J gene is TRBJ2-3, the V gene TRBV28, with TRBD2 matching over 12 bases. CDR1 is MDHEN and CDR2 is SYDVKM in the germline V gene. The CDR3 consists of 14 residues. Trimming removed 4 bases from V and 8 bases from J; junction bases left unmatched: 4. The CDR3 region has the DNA TGTGCCAGCAGTTCACTAGCGGGAGGCGGTACGCAGTATTTT. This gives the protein CASSSLAGGGTQYF.

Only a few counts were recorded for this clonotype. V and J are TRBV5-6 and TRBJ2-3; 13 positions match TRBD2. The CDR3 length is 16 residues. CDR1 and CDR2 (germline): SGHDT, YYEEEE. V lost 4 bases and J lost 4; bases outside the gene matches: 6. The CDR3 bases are TGTGCCAGCAGCCAACTAGCGGGAGGGGTAGCAGATACGCAGTATTTT. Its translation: CASSQLAGGVADTQYF.

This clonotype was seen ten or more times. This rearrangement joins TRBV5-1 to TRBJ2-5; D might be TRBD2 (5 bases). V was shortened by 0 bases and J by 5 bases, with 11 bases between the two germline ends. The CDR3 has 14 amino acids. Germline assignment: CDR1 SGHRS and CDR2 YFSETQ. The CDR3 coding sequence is TGCGCCAGCAGCTTGGTGAGAGGGTGGGAGACCCAGTACTTC. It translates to CASSLVRGWETQYF.

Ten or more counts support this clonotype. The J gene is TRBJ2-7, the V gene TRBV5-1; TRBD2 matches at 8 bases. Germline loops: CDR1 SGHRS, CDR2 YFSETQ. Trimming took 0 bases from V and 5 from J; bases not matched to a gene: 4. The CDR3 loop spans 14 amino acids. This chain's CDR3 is CASSLEAGGHEQYF. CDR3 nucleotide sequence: TGCGCCAGCAGCTTGGAGGCGGGGGGCCACGAGCAGTACTTC.

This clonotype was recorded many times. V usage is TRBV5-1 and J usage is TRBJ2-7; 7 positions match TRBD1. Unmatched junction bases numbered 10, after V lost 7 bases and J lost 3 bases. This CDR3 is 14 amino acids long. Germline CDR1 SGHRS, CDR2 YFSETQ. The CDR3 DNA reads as TGCGCCAGCTCCAAGGTGGCAGGGGGCTACGAGCAGTACTTC. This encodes CASSKVAGGYEQYF.

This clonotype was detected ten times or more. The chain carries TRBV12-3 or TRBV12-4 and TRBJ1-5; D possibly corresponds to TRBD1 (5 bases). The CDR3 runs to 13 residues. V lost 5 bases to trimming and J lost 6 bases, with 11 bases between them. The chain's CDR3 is CASSQGPVQPQHF. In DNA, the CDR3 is TGTGCCAGCAGTCAGGGTCCGGTTCAGCCCCAGCATTTT.

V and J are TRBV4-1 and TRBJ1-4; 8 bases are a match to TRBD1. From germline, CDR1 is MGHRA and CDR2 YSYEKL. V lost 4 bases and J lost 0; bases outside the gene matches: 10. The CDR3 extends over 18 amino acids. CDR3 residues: CASSLTGQATATNEKLFF. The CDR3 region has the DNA TGCGCCAGCAGCCTCACGGGACAGGCTACCGCAACTAATGAAAAACTGTTTTTT.

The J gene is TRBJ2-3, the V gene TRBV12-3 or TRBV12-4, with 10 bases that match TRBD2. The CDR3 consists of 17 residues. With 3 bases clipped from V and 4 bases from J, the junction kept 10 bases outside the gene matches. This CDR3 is CASSFRAGGPIADTQYF. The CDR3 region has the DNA TGTGCCAGCAGTTTTAGAGCGGGAGGGCCCATCGCAGATACGCAGTATTTT.

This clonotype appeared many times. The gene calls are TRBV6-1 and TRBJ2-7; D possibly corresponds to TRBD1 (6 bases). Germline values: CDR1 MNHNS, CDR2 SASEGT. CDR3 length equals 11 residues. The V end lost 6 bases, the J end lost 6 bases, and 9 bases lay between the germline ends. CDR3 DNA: TGTGCCAGCAGCCACAGGGTCGAGCAGTACTTC. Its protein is CASSHRVEQYF.

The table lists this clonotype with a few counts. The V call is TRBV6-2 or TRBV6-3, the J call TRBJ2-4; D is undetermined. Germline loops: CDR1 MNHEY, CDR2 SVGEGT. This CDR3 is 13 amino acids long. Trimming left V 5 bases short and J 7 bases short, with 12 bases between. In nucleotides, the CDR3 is TGTGCCAGCAGTCCGGGCTCTTTGAACATTCAGTACTTC. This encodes CASSPGSLNIQYF.

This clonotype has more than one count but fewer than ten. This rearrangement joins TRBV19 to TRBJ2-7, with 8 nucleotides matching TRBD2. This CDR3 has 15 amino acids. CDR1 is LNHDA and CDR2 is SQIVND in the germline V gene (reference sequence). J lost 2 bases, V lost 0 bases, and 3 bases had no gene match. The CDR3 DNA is TGTGCCAGTAGTATAGAGCCGGGACTAGCCTACGAGCAGTACTTC. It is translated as CASSIEPGLAYEQYF. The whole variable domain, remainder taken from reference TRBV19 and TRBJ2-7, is DGGITQSPKYLFRKEGQNVTLSCEQNLNHDAMYWYRQDPGQGLRLIYYSQIVNDFQKGDIAEGYSVSREKKESFPLTVTSAQKNPTAFYLCASSIEPGLAYEQYFGPGTRLTVT.

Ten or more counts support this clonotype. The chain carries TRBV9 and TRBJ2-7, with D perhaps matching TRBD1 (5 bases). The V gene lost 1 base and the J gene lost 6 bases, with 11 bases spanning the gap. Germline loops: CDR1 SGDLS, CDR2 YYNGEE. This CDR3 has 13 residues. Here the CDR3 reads CASSVRQGGEQYF. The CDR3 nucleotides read TGTGCCAGCAGCGTACGGCAGGGTGGCGAGCAGTACTTC.

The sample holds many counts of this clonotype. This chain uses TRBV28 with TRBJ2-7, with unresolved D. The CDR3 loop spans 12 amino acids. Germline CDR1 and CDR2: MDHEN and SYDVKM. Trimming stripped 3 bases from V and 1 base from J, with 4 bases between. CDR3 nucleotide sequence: TGTGCCAGCAGTTTCTCGTCCTACGAGCAGTACTTC. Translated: CASSFSSYEQYF. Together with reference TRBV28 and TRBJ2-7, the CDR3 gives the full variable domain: DVKVTQSSRYLVKRTGEKVFLECVQDMDHENMFWYRQDPGLGLRLIYFSYDVKMKEKGDIPEGYSVSREKKERFSLILESASTNQTSMYLCASSFSSYEQYFGPGTRLTVT.

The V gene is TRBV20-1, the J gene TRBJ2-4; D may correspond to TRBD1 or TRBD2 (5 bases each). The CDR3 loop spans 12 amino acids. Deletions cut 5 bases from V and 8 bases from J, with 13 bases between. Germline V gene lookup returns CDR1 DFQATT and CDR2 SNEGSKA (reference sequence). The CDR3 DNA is TGCAGTGCTGAACAGCTGGGGGACATTCAGTACTTC. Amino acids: CSAEQLGDIQYF.

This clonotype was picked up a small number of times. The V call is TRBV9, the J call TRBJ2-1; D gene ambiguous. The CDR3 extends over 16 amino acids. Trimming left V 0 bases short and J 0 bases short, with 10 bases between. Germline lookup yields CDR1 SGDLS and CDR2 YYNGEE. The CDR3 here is CASSVVAASSYNEQFF. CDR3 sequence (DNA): TGTGCCAGCAGCGTAGTAGCTGCTAGCTCCTACAATGAGCAGTTCTTC.

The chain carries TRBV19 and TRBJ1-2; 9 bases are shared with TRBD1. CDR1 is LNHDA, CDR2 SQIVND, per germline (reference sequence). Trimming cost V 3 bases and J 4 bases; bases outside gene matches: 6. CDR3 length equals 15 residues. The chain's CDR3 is CASSMATGGGYGYTF. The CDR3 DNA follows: TGTGCCAGTAGTATGGCGACAGGGGGTGGCTATGGCTACACCTTC.

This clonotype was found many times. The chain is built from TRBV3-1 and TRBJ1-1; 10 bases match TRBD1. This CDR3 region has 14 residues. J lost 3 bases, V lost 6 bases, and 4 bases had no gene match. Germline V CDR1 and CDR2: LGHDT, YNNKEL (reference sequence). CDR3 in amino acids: CASSDRGRDTEAFF. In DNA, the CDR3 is TGTGCCAGCAGTGACAGGGGGCGGGACACTGAAGCTTTCTTT.

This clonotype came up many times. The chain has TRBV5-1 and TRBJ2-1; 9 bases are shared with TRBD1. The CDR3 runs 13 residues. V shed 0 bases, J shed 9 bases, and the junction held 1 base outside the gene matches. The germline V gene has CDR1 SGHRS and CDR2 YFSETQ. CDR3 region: CASSLGQGVEQFF. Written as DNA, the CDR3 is TGCGCCAGCAGCTTGGGACAGGGGGTTGAGCAGTTCTTC.